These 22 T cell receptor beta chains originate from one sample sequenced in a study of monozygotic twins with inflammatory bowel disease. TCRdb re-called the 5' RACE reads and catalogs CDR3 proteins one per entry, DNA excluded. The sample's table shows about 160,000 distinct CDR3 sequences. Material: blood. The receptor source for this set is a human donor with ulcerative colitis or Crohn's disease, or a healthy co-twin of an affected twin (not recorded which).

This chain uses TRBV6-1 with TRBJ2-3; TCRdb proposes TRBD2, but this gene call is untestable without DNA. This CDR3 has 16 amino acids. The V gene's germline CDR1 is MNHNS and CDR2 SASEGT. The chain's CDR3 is CASSPGLAGELDTQYF.

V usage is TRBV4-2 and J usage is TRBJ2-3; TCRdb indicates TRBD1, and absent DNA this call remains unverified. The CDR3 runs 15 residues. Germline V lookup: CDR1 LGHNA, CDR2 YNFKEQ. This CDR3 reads CASRSSPGAPDTQYF.

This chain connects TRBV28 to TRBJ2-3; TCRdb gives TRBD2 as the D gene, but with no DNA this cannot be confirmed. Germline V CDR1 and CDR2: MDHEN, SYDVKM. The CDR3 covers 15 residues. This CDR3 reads CACSLAGASTDTQYF.

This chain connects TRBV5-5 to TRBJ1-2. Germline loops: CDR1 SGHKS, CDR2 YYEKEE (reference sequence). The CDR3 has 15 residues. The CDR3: CASSHFERQVYGYTF.

CDR3: CSAPPGLTGDRPQETQYF. This chain uses TRBV20-1 with TRBJ2-5; absent DNA, TCRdb's TRBD1 call cannot be checked. Germline CDR1 DFQATT, CDR2 SNEGSKA (reference sequence). The CDR3 is made up of 18 amino acids.

The CDR3 region is CASSSGTGPGLGYGYTF. The rearrangement links TRBV7-9 to TRBJ1-2; TCRdb designates TRBD1, a call that cannot be tested without DNA. The CDR3 is made up of 17 amino acids. Germline V gene sequence: CDR1 SEHNR, CDR2 FQNEAQ (reference sequence). The full variable domain, with the rest looked up from reference TRBV7-9 and TRBJ1-2, is DTGVSQNPRHKITKRGQNVTFRCDPISEHNRLYWYRQTLGQGPEFLTYFQNEAQLEKSRLLSDRFSAERPKGSFSTLEIQRTEQGDSAMYLCASSSGTGPGLGYGYTFGSGTRLTVV.

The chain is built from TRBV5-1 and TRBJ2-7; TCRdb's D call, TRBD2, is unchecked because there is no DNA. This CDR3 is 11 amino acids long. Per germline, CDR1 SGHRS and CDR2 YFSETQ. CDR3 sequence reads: CASSGGYEQYF.

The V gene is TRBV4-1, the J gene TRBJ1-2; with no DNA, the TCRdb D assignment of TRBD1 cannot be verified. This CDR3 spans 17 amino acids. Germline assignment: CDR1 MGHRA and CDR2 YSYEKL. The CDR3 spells CASSQGQSTSLGYGYTF.

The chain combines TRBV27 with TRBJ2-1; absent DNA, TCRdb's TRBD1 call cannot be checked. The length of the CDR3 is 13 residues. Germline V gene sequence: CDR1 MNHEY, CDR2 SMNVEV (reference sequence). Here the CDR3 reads CASSLGRGVEQFF.

This chain's CDR3 is CASSFLRLGKGEKLFF. V and J are TRBV27 and TRBJ1-4; lacking DNA, the TRBD1 call made by TCRdb goes unchecked. The CDR3 totals 16 residues. Per the germline V gene, CDR1 is MNHEY and CDR2 is SMNVEV (reference sequence).

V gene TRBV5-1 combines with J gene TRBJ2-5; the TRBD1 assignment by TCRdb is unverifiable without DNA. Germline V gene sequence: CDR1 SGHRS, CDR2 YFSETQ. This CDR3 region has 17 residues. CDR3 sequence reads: CASSLGAHRGAEETQYF.

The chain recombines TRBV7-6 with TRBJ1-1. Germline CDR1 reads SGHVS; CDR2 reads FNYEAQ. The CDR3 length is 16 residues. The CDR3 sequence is CASSKPGTAEVDEAFF.

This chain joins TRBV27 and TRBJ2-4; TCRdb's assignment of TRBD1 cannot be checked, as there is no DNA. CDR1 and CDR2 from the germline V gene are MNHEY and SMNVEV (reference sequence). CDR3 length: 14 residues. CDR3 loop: CASSSWGAKNIQYF.

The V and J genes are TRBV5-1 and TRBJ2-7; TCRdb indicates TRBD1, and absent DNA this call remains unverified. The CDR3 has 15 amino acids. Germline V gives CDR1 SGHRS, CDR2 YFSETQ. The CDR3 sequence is CASSLGTPQDYEQYF.

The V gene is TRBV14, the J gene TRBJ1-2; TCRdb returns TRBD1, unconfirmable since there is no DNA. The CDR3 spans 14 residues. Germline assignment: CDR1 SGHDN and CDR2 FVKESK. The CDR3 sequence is CASSLNQGGYGYTF.

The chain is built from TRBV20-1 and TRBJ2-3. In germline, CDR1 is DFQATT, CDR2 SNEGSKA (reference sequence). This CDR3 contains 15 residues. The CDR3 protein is CSARDLAASTDTQYF.

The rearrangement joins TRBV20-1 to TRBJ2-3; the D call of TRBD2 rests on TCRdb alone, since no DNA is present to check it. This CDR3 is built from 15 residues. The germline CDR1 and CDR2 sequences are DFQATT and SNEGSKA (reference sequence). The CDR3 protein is CSARAIAGGRDTQYF.

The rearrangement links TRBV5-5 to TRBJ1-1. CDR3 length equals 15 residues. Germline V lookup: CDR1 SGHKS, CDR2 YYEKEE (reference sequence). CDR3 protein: CASSLVPETSTEAFF.

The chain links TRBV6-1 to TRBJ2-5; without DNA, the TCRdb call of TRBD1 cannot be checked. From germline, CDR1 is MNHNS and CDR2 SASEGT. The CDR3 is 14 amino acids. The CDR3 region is CASSGTGVRETQYF.

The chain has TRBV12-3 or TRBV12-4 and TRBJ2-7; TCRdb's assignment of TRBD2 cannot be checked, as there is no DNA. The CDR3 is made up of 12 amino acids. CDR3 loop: CASSTLGVEQYF.

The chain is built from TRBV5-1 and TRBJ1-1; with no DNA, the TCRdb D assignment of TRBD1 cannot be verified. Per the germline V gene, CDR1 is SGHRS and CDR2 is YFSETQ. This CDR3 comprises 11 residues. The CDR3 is CASRGDTEAFF.

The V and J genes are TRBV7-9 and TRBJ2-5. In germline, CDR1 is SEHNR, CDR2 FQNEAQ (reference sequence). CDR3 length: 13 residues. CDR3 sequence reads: CASSFGVQETQYF.